A selection of T cell receptor beta chains follows, all from one sample in a study of T cells in Graves' hyperthyroidism and ophthalmopathy. TCRdb redid the calling of the multiplex PCR reads with MiXCR, one entry per CDR3 protein. The table includes more than 650,000 distinct CDR3 sequences, roughly 15% detected once. The sample taken for sequencing was blood. The receptors shown here come from a woman under 30 with Graves' hyperthyroidism. Each CDR3 is given with its conserved first and last residue. Each record gives: D gene, V gene, J gene, clone size, CDR3 length, CDR3 DNA, CDR3 protein. A D gene is named only where the DNA matches it firmly. For some rows the clone size is stated as once, few or many, or as a class when expanded; others skip it.

>.|TRBV11-2|TRBJ2-3|many|16
TGTGCCAGCAGCTTGGACCCCGGCCGGGGCACAGATACGCAGTATTTT
CASSLDPGRGTDTQYF
>.|TRBV3-1|TRBJ2-3|few|17
TGTGCCAGCAGCCATGGACGGAAAGGCCTCAACACAGATACGCAGTATTTT
CASSHGRKGLNTDTQYF
>.|TRBV2|TRBJ1-4|many|14
TGTGCCAGCAGTGGGACAACTACTAATGAAAAACTGTTTTTT
CASSGTTTNEKLFF
>TRBD1|TRBV24-1|TRBJ2-1|.|17
TGTGCCACCAGTGACGCCCCGGGACAGGGCTCCCTCGGTGAGCAGTTCTTC
CATSDAPGQGSLGEQFF
>.|TRBV5-1|TRBJ1-2|many|14
TGCGCCAGCAGCTTGGCCGGGGGAAACGGTGGCTACACCTTC
CASSLAGGNGGYTF
>TRBD1|TRBV30|TRBJ2-3|many|12
TGTGCCTGGAGTGCTAGGGGACAGTGGCAGTATTTT
CAWSARGQWQYF
>.|TRBV7-9|TRBJ2-1|.|15
TGTGCCAGCAGCGCGTCAGCAGCGCCCTACAATGAGCAGTTCTTC
CASSASAAPYNEQFF
>.|TRBV28|TRBJ1-1|.|13
TGTGCCAGCAGTTTACCAGACTTACAAGAAGCTTTCTTT
CASSLPDLQEAFF
>TRBD2|TRBV3-1|TRBJ2-7|few|16
TGTGCCAGCAGACATATGTCTGCGGGAGGGCCGGGAGAGCAGTACTTC
CASRHMSAGGPGEQYF
>TRBD2|TRBV6-2/TRBV6-3|TRBJ2-1|.|15
TGTGCCAGCAGTTATATTGGCGGGAGAAACAATGAGCAGTTCTTC
CASSYIGGRNNEQFF
>TRBD2|TRBV6-1|TRBJ2-1|few|15
TGTGCCAGCAGCATCCTAGCGGGAGGGCTTGGTGAGCAGTTCTTC
CASSILAGGLGEQFF
>.|TRBV10-3|TRBJ2-3|.|13
TGTGCCATCAGTGAGCGGGCCCAAGATACGCAGTATTTT
CAISERAQDTQYF
>.|TRBV6-2/TRBV6-3|TRBJ1-5|.|14
TGTGCCAGCAGTTACTCGGCCAGCAATCAGCCCCAGCATTTT
CASSYSASNQPQHF
>.|TRBV12-3/TRBV12-4|TRBJ2-5|many|15
TGTGCCAGTGGCCGGGGGTCGAATTACCAAGAGACCCAGTACTTC
CASGRGSNYQETQYF
>TRBD2|TRBV20-1|TRBJ2-7|.|14
TGCAGTGCTAGTATAACTAGCGGAGGTTACGAGCAGTACTTC
CSASITSGGYEQYF
>TRBD1|TRBV7-9|TRBJ2-3|.|16
TGTGCCAGCAGCCATCGGGACAGCCCCCGCGGGGATACGCAGTATTTT
CASSHRDSPRGDTQYF
>.|TRBV7-2|TRBJ2-7|many|13
TGTGCCAGCAGCTTAGAGGCAGGGTACGAGCAGTACTTC
CASSLEAGYEQYF
>.|TRBV29-1|TRBJ2-7|once|11
TGCAGCGTCCTTGACTTCTACGAGCAGTACTTC
CSVLDFYEQYF
>TRBD1|TRBV27|TRBJ1-1|.|15
TGTGCCAGCAGTTTAATCGGGACAGGGAACACTGAAGCTTTCTTT
CASSLIGTGNTEAFF
>.|TRBV27|TRBJ1-5|.|15
TGTGCCAGCACCGATCTTTCTCGGAGCAATCAGCCCCAGCATTTT
CASTDLSRSNQPQHF
>.|TRBV7-9|TRBJ2-1|many|17
TGTGCCAGCAGCTTAGGGGCGTTGAAGATCTCCTACAATGAGCAGTTCTTC
CASSLGALKISYNEQFF
>TRBD2|TRBV19|TRBJ2-3|few|17
TGTGCCACCCAATCCCCCCTCGTGGGCGGGAGACTTCATCCGCAGTATTTT
CATQSPLVGGRLHPQYF
>.|TRBV18|TRBJ2-3|.|16
TGTGCCAGCTCACCGATCCGGTCCATGGGCGAGACTACGCAGTATTTT
CASSPIRSMGETTQYF
>.|TRBV27|TRBJ1-5|few|14
TGTGCCAGCAGTACTTATCGAGGCAATCAGCCCCAGCATTTT
CASSTYRGNQPQHF
>TRBD1|TRBV19|TRBJ1-5|.|15
TGTGCCAGTAGTAGGGACAGGGGGCAGGAGCAGCCCCAGCATTTT
CASSRDRGQEQPQHF
>.|TRBV20-1|TRBJ1-1|many|11
TGCAGTGCTAGGATCGGAACTGAAGCTTTCTTT
CSARIGTEAFF
>.|TRBV30|TRBJ2-2|many|12
TGTGCCTGGACCTACTACACCGGGGAGCTGTTTTTT
CAWTYYTGELFF
>TRBD2|TRBV5-6|TRBJ2-7|many|15
TGTGCCAGCAGCTGGGGGACTAGCGGGATCTACGAGCAGTACTTC
CASSWGTSGIYEQYF
>.|TRBV27|TRBJ2-4|.|13
TGTGCCAGCAGTTTATCGTTAGGAAACATTCAGTACTTC
CASSLSLGNIQYF
>.|TRBV12-3/TRBV12-4|TRBJ1-2|.|15
TGTGCCAGCAGTTATGGTCAGGGACTTGACTATGGCTACACCTTC
CASSYGQGLDYGYTF
>TRBD2|TRBV5-1|TRBJ2-3|.|17
TGCGCCAGCAGCTTGGCCAACGGCGCGGGAGTGGCAGATACGCAGTATTTT
CASSLANGAGVADTQYF
>.|TRBV30|TRBJ1-4|many|13
TGTGCCTGGAGGCGGACAGACAATGAAAAACTGTTTTTT
CAWRRTDNEKLFF
>TRBD1|TRBV5-5|TRBJ2-5|few|14
TGTGCCAGCAGCTCCACAGGGGTTAGGGGGACCCAGTACTTC
CASSSTGVRGTQYF
>.|TRBV10-3|TRBJ2-2|.|13
TGTGCCATCAACAGTTTGGACACCGGGGAGCTGTTTTTT
CAINSLDTGELFF
>TRBD2|TRBV14|TRBJ2-7|few|16
TGTGCCAGCAGCCAAGGTATCGGGACTAGCGGCGGGGAGCAGTACTTC
CASSQGIGTSGGEQYF
>TRBD1|TRBV13|TRBJ1-1|many|13
TGTGCCAGCAGCTTTGACAGGGACCTTGAAGCTTTCTTT
CASSFDRDLEAFF
>TRBD2|TRBV24-1|TRBJ2-3|.|16
TGTGCCACCAGTGATTTTAGCGGGAGGGCCAGAGATACGCAGTATTTT
CATSDFSGRARDTQYF
>TRBD1|TRBV7-9|TRBJ2-7|many|13
TGTGCCAGCAGAGGGCGGACAGGGGCCGAGCAGTACTTC
CASRGRTGAEQYF
>.|TRBV30|TRBJ1-1|many|13
TGTGCCTGGACAGAAATACACAACACTGAAGCTTTCTTT
CAWTEIHNTEAFF
>.|TRBV7-9|TRBJ1-1|.|16
TGTGCCAGCAGCTTTACTGCAGGACAAGGCTACACTGAAGCTTTCTTT
CASSFTAGQGYTEAFF
>.|TRBV28|TRBJ1-6|few|14
TGTGCCAGCAGTCAAGCGGGGGGTTTGACACCCCTCCACTTT
CASSQAGGLTPLHF
>TRBD2|TRBV18|TRBJ2-1|many|15
TGTGCCAGCTCACGCGGGACTAGCGGGAGTAATGAGCAGTTCTTC
CASSRGTSGSNEQFF
>.|TRBV7-2|TRBJ2-7|.|14
TGTGCCAGCAGCCAGACGGGACTGCCCTACGAGCAGTACTTC
CASSQTGLPYEQYF
>.|TRBV11-2|TRBJ2-3|many|15
TGTGCCAGCAGCCACGAGCCTAGTGGGCGGAGTACGCAGTATTTT
CASSHEPSGRSTQYF
>.|TRBV7-9|TRBJ2-5|.|14
TGTGCCAGCAGCTCGATTCGACAGTTAGAGACCCAGTACTTC
CASSSIRQLETQYF
>TRBD2|TRBV20-1|TRBJ2-7|once|15
TGCAGTGCTAGAGCCGGGACTAGCGGGAGGTCCGAGCAGTACTTC
CSARAGTSGRSEQYF
>.|TRBV19|TRBJ1-1|few|14
TGTGCCAGTAGTATAGAAGACACAAACACTGAAGCTTTCTTT
CASSIEDTNTEAFF
>TRBD2|TRBV6-1|TRBJ2-7|many|11
TGTGCCGCTAGCGGAACCTACGAGCAGTACTTC
CAASGTYEQYF